Listed below are T cell receptor beta chains from one sample, sequenced in a study of early T cells in non-severe SARS-CoV-2 infection. One entry per CDR3 protein results from TCRdb running MiXCR on the 5' RACE reads. The profile shows roughly 80,000 distinct CDR3 sequences, around a tenth of them singletons. The sample comprised whole blood. Every receptor here comes from an adult who was a healthcare worker with PCR-confirmed SARS-CoV-2 infection or an uninfected control (not recorded which). Both conserved end residues are part of each CDR3. A D gene is named only where the DNA matches it firmly. A clone size is listed for some rows: how often the clone was seen (once, few, many), or a class if it is expanded.

TRBJ2-7 | 14 | few | - | TRBV13 | TGTGCCAGCAGCTCCGCGGGAATGGTCAACGAGCAGTACTTC | CASSSAGMVNEQYF
TRBJ2-3 | 13 | few | - | TRBV2 | TGTGCCAGCGGAAAGTTTAGCACAGATACGCAGTATTTT | CASGKFSTDTQYF
TRBJ2-5 | 13 | - | - | TRBV27 | TGTGCCAGCAGCGGACGGCACCAAGAGACCCAGTACTTC | CASSGRHQETQYF
TRBJ2-5 | 13 | few | - | TRBV30 | TGTGCCTGGAGTTCGGCTAGTCGGGAGACCCAGTACTTC | CAWSSASRETQYF
TRBJ2-2 | 16 | few | - | TRBV15 | TGTGCCACCAGCCCCCGAGGTACCGCTCTGATCGGGGAGCTGTTTTTT | CATSPRGTALIGELFF
TRBJ1-3 | 16 | many | TRBD1 | TRBV18 | TGTGCCAGCTCACAGCCGACAGGGCCCTCTGGAAACACCATATATTTT | CASSQPTGPSGNTIYF
TRBJ2-1 | 15 | - | - | TRBV27 | TGTGCCAGCAGTTTCTTAGGGCGGCAGGCCAATGAGCAGTTCTTC | CASSFLGRQANEQFF
TRBJ2-7 | 12 | many | - | TRBV6-1 | TGTGCCAGCAGTGAAACCAGCTACGAGCAGTACTTC | CASSETSYEQYF
TRBJ2-1 | 15 | - | - | TRBV5-1 | TGCGCCAGCAGGCCTAGCGCTAGCTCCTACAATGAGCAGTTCTTC | CASRPSASSYNEQFF
TRBJ2-1 | 14 | many | - | TRBV9 | TGTGCCAGCAGCGTAGATCCTAGGAGTAATGAGCAGTTCTTC | CASSVDPRSNEQFF
TRBJ2-1 | 15 | few | - | TRBV4-1 | TGCGCCAGCAGCCAGACCCTACGCTCCTACAATGAGCAGTTCTTC | CASSQTLRSYNEQFF
TRBJ1-1 | 14 | few | - | TRBV5-1 | TGCGCCAGCAGCTTGCGAGGGGCTCACACTGAAGCTTTCTTT | CASSLRGAHTEAFF
TRBJ2-3 | 14 | many | TRBD1 | TRBV15 | TGTGCCACCAGCACGACAGGGGGATCAGATACGCAGTATTTT | CATSTTGGSDTQYF
TRBJ2-3 | 15 | many | TRBD2 | TRBV10-1 | TGCGCCAGCAGTGAGTCGGGACTAGTGGCGGATACGCAGTATTTT | CASSESGLVADTQYF
TRBJ2-3 | 17 | many | TRBD2 | TRBV2 | TGTGCCAGCAGTAAGGAGGCGGGGGGCGCAGGCACAGATACGCAGTATTTT | CASSKEAGGAGTDTQYF
TRBJ2-1 | 13 | many | - | TRBV11-2 | TGTGCCAGCACCTTACGGACCTACAATGAGCAGTTCTTC | CASTLRTYNEQFF
TRBJ2-5 | 18 | - | TRBD2 | TRBV5-4 | TGTGCCAGCAGCTTGGGACTAGCGGGAGGAACGTACCAAGAGACCCAGTACTTC | CASSLGLAGGTYQETQYF
TRBJ1-1 | 11 | many | - | TRBV2 | TGTGCCATCCTGGATGACACTGAAGCTTTCTTT | CAILDDTEAFF
TRBJ2-3 | 15 | many | - | TRBV7-9 | TGTGCCAGCAGCTCCGGCCGAGTAAGCACAGATACGCAGTATTTT | CASSSGRVSTDTQYF
TRBJ2-1 | 17 | many | TRBD2 | TRBV4-1 | TGCGCCAGCAGCCAAGGTCCTAGCGGGAGGGCCGCCAATGAGCAGTTCTTC | CASSQGPSGRAANEQFF
TRBJ1-6 | 15 | - | - | TRBV5-1 | TGCGCCAGCAGCTTGGGGGTCGGTTATAATTCACCCCTCCACTTT | CASSLGVGYNSPLHF
TRBJ1-2 | 14 | many | - | TRBV5-5 | TGTGCCAGCAGCTTGGGGACAGCCCTAAGTGGCTACACCTTC | CASSLGTALSGYTF
TRBJ1-1 | 14 | many | - | TRBV12-3/TRBV12-4 | TGTGCCAGCAGTTTTGTAACCGGGGGGACTGAAGCTTTCTTT | CASSFVTGGTEAFF
TRBJ2-5 | 15 | many | TRBD2 | TRBV27 | TGTGCCAGCAGTTTAGGCGGGAGTGTCCAAGAGACCCAGTACTTC | CASSLGGSVQETQYF
TRBJ2-1 | 15 | few | - | TRBV9 | TGTGCCAGCAGCGTAGACGGCAGCCTTTACAATGAGCAGTTCTTC | CASSVDGSLYNEQFF
TRBJ2-3 | 15 | - | - | TRBV18 | TGTGCCAGCTCCGCCGGGAGCCTGGGTATAGATACGCAGTATTTT | CASSAGSLGIDTQYF
TRBJ2-3 | 15 | many | TRBD2 | TRBV20-1 | TGCAGTGCTAGGACCCCTAGCGGGAGCGCAGATACGCAGTATTTT | CSARTPSGSADTQYF
TRBJ1-1 | 11 | - | - | TRBV20-1 | TGCAGTGCTAGAGACCCCCCGGGAACTTTCTTT | CSARDPPGTFF
TRBJ2-5 | 17 | many | TRBD1 | TRBV28 | TGTGCCAGCAGTTTAGACTCGTGGAGCGACAGGGGCGAGACCCAGTACTTC | CASSLDSWSDRGETQYF
TRBJ1-5 | 13 | many | - | TRBV6-2/TRBV6-3 | TGTGCCAGCAGTTCAGGGGAGAATCAGCCCCAGCATTTT | CASSSGENQPQHF
TRBJ2-2 | 14 | few | - | TRBV19 | TGTGCCAGTAGTATCCCAGGCCTCACCGGGGAGCTGTTTTTT | CASSIPGLTGELFF
TRBJ1-2 | 16 | many | TRBD1 | TRBV20-1 | TGCAGTGCTAGAGATTATCCCCAGGGGGCCACTTATGGCTACACCTTC | CSARDYPQGATYGYTF
TRBJ2-7 | 17 | many | - | TRBV28 | TGTGCCAGCAGTCCCCCCTTACACAGGGTCCTAGCCTACGAGCAGTACTTC | CASSPPLHRVLAYEQYF